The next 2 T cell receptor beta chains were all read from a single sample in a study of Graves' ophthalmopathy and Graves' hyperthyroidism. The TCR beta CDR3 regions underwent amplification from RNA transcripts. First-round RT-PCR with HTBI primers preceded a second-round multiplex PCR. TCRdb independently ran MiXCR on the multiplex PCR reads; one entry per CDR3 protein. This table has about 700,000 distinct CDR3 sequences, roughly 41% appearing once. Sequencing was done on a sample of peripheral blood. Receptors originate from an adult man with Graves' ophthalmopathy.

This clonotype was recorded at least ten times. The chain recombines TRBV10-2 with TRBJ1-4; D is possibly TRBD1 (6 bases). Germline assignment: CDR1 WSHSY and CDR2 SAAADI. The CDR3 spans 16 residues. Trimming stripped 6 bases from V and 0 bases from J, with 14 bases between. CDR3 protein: CASRQPGQTTNEKLFF. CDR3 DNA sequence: TGCGCCAGCAGACAACCAGGACAGACAACTAATGAAAAACTGTTTTTT.

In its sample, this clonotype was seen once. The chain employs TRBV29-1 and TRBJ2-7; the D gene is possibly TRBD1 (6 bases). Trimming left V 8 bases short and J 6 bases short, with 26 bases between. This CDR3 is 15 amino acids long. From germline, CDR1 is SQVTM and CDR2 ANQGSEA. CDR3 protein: CSSQPTGLRVFEQYF. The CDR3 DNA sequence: TGCAGCAGCCAGCCAACAGGGCTTCGGGTGTTCGAGCAGTACTTC.